The T cell receptor (beta chain) under discussion was sequenced for a study of blood T cell repertoires in COVID-19. Study-level information: COVID-19 samples, acute and convalescent, were from the United States, Italy and Spain.

Germline V gives CDR1 SEHNR, CDR2 FQNEAQ (reference sequence). V shed 5 bases and J shed 4 bases, with 10 bases lying between them. The CDR3 is 13 amino acids. In the original processing: Amplifying reference gene primers gave estimates of nucleated cell counts. Generated by immunoSEQ multiplex PCR, the TCRdb table keeps only in-frame clones and is missing some. D and trimming come from the DNA, and the V and J calls and clone size come from that table. This table has approximately 150,000 clones, over 70% appearing once. This chain joins TRBV7-9 and TRBJ2-3; D is unclear. Input material: peripheral blood. The receptor was isolated from a woman aged 70 to 79 who had recovered from COVID-19. As DNA, the CDR3 is TGTGCCAGCAGCCGCGGTGCGGCAGATACGCAGTATTTT. It yields the protein CASSRGAADTQYF.